The rows below give T cell receptor beta chains drawn from one sample of a study of blood T cell repertoires in COVID-19. Sequenced by immunoSEQ multiplex PCR; TCRdb stores in-frame clones only, minus some. The sample gives around 50,000 clones, 85% to 90% of which show up once; roughly 4.5% is in the top ten. Sequencing input: peripheral blood. The receptors here all came from a man aged 40-50 years with active COVID-19. Each CDR3 is given without its conserved first and last residue. The order of the fields is J gene, V gene, CDR3 protein.

j_call: TRBJ2-5
v_call: TRBV7-6
cdr3_aa: ASSLYTASRETQY

j_call: TRBJ2-7
v_call: TRBV19
cdr3_aa: ASSMWLAGGEQY

j_call: TRBJ2-3
v_call: TRBV27
cdr3_aa: ASSLGASGRFSTDTQY

j_call: TRBJ2-7
v_call: TRBV6-5
cdr3_aa: ASSYGSPDFYEQY

j_call: TRBJ1-2
v_call: TRBV7-9
cdr3_aa: ASDPGVHYGYT

j_call: TRBJ2-4
v_call: TRBV7-9
cdr3_aa: ASSPTPNIQY

j_call: TRBJ2-3
v_call: TRBV27
cdr3_aa: ASSLEGASDTQY

j_call: TRBJ1-2
v_call: TRBV9
cdr3_aa: ASSVVPGTGIGGYT

j_call: TRBJ2-3
v_call: TRBV10-3
cdr3_aa: AIRRGSRTSGIKGTDTQY

j_call: TRBJ2-5
v_call: TRBV28
cdr3_aa: ASSLIRQRETQY

j_call: TRBJ2-3
v_call: TRBV27
cdr3_aa: ASSDRGLVSTDTQY

j_call: TRBJ2-5
v_call: TRBV10-3
cdr3_aa: AISAAGSRETQY

j_call: TRBJ2-1
v_call: TRBV5-1
cdr3_aa: ASSRSGSYYNEQF

j_call: TRBJ1-2
v_call: TRBV7-2
cdr3_aa: ASGSPDRGTPYGYT

j_call: TRBJ2-2
v_call: TRBV7-3
cdr3_aa: ASNGGGTGELF

j_call: TRBJ2-7
v_call: TRBV6-5
cdr3_aa: ASRYLGTLEQY

j_call: TRBJ2-1
v_call: TRBV15
cdr3_aa: ATSSGRGYLSYNEQF

j_call: TRBJ2-1
v_call: TRBV28
cdr3_aa: ASSLNPAGDGHEQF

j_call: TRBJ2-5
v_call: TRBV27
cdr3_aa: ASSPGLRRETQY

j_call: TRBJ2-2
v_call: TRBV18
cdr3_aa: ASSPPGGKDTGELF

j_call: TRBJ2-7
v_call: TRBV19
cdr3_aa: ASAGQFKEQY

j_call: TRBJ1-2
v_call: TRBV4-1
cdr3_aa: ASSQDNRGGYGYT

j_call: TRBJ2-1
v_call: TRBV11-2
cdr3_aa: ASSLGGLPDEQF

j_call: TRBJ1-6
v_call: TRBV7-8
cdr3_aa: ASSLVGTGNSPLH

j_call: TRBJ2-1
v_call: TRBV27
cdr3_aa: ASSFPGGPEF

j_call: TRBJ2-3
v_call: TRBV9
cdr3_aa: ASSATSPDTQY

j_call: TRBJ1-1
v_call: TRBV7-9
cdr3_aa: ASTPVGVIGTEAF

j_call: TRBJ1-1
v_call: TRBV28
cdr3_aa: ASSLTQGDAF

j_call: TRBJ2-5
v_call: TRBV28
cdr3_aa: ASSLARVGGETQY

j_call: TRBJ2-2
v_call: TRBV5-1
cdr3_aa: ASSLSRGWGRNTGELF

j_call: TRBJ2-5
v_call: TRBV5-4
cdr3_aa: ASTLTGGVQETQY

j_call: TRBJ1-1
v_call: TRBV18
cdr3_aa: ASSPGLNTEAF

j_call: TRBJ1-2
v_call: TRBV13
cdr3_aa: ASSSGQGTGYT

j_call: TRBJ2-2
v_call: TRBV13
cdr3_aa: ASSFSGSGTGELF